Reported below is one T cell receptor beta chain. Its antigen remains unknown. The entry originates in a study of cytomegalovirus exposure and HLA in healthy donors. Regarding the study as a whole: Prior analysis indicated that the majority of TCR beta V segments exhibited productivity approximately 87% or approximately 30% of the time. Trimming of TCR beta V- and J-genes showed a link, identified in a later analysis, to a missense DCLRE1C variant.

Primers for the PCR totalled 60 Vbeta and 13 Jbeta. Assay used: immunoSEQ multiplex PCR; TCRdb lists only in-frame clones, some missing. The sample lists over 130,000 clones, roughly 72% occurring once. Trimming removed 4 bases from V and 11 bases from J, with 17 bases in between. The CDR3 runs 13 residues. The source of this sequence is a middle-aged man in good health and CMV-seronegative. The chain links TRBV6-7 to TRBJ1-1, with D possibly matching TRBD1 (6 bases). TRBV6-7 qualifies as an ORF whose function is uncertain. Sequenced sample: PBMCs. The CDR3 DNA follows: TGTGCCAGCAGTTGCCCGGGGGGGCTGGGGGCTTTCTTT. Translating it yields CASSCPGGLGAFF.